The clone carrying this T cell receptor beta chain was detected a few times. Its antigen is not known. This specimen belongs to a study of tumor-infiltrating lymphocytes in primary liver carcinoma. Study-wide background: Patients underwent resection of primary liver carcinoma.

Researchers drew blood RNA from unsorted whole blood and extracted germline DNA as well. The CDR3 length is 15 residues. Between the trimmed V and J ends, which lost 3 bases and 1 base, there was a span of 12 bases. From germline, CDR1 is MGHRA and CDR2 YSYEKL. Overall study findings and caveats: Tumor specimens were characterized by a significantly higher top-250-clone fraction than blood (p = 0.039).

cDNA specific to TCR beta was made from 500 ng of total RNA, with a constant-region primer employed for priming. For TCR beta, libraries were produced by three nested multiplex PCR rounds using slightly modified ARM-PCR. PCR rounds one and two used TRBV1-TRBV30 forward primers with a C-beta reverse primer for around 11 cycles each. Using its own MiXCR run on the multiplex PCR reads, TCRdb lists one record per CDR3 protein. The sample lists approximately 320,000 distinct CDR3 sequences; 58% were seen once. This TCR was recovered from a woman aged 25-40 years with primary liver carcinoma and hepatitis B virus infection. Sequenced: peripheral blood. V is TRBV4-1 and J is TRBJ1-1; D is undetermined. CDR3 protein: CASSHSSWGNTEAFF. The DNA of the CDR3 is TGCGCCAGCAGCCACAGTAGTTGGGGGAACACTGAAGCTTTCTTT.